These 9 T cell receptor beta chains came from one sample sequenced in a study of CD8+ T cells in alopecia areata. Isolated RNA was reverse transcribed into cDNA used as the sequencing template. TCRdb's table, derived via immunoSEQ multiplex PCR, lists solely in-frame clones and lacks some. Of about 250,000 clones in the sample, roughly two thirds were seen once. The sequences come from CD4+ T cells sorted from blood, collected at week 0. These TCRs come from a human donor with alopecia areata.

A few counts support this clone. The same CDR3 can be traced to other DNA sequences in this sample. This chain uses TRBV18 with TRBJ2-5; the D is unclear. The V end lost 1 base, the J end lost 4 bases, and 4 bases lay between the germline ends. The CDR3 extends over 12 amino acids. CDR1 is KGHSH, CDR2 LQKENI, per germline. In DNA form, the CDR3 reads TGTGCCAGCTCACCACGTGGAGAGACCCAGTACTTC. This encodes CASSPRGETQYF.

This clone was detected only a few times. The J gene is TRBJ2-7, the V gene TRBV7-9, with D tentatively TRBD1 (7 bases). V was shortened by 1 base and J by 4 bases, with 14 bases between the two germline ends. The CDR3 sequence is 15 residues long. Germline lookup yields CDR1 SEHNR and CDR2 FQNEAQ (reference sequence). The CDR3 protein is CASSLGTGGRYEQYF. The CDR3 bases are TGTGCCAGCAGCTTAGGGACAGGAGGGAGATACGAGCAGTACTTC.

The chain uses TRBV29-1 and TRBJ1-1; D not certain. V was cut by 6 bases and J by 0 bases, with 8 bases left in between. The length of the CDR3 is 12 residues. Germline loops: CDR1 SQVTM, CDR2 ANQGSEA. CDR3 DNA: TGCAGCGTCCGGACTTTGAACACTGAAGCTTTCTTT. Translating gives CSVRTLNTEAFF.

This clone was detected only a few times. Written as DNA, the CDR3 is TGCGCCAGCAGCCAGTGGTCCGGGACAGGGATAGGCTATGGCTACACCTTC. Translation: CASSQWSGTGIGYGYTF. The chain carries TRBV4-3 and TRBJ1-2; 9 bases align to TRBD1. CDR3 size: 17 residues. CDR1 is LGHNA, CDR2 YSLEER, per germline. V shed 3 bases and J 4 bases; nucleotides not matched to a gene: 12.

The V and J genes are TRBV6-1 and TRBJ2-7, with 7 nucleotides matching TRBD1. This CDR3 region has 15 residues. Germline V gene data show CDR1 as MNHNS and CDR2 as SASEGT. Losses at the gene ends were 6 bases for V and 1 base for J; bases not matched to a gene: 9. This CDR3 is CASRNEGGASYEQYF. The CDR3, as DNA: TGTGCCAGCAGAAACGAAGGGGGCGCATCCTACGAGCAGTACTTC.

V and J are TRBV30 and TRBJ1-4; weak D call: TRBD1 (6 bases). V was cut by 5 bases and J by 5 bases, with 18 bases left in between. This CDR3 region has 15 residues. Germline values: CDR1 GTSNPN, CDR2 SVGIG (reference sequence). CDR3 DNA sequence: TGTGCCTGGGGGGCCTTCGACAGGAGAAATGAAAAACTGTTTTTT. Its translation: CAWGAFDRRNEKLFF.

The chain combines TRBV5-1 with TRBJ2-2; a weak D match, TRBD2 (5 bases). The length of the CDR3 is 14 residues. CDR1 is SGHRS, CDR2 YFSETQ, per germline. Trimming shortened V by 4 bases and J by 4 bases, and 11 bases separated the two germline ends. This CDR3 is CASSLASSTGELFF. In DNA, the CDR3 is TGCGCCAGCAGCCTAGCTTCGAGCACCGGGGAGCTGTTTTTT.

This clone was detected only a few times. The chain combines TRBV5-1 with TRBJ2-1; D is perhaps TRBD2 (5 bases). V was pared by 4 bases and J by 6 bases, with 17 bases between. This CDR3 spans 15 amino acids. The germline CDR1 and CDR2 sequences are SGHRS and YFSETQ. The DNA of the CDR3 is TGCGCCAGCAGCCTTGGGCTAGCACCGTCCAATGAGCAGTTCTTC. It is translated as CASSLGLAPSNEQFF.

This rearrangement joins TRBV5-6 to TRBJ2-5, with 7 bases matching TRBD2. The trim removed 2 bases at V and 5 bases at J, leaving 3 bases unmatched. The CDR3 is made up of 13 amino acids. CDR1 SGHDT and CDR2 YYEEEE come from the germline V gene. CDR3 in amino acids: CASSFLLAETQYF. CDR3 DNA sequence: TGTGCCAGCAGCTTTTTACTAGCGGAGACCCAGTACTTC.